The table lists the clone carrying this TCR beta chain with a few counts. The data were obtained in a study of shared T cell receptors in the human thymus. The table came from immunoSEQ multiplex PCR; TCRdb's copy has only in-frame clones and leaves some out. The sample includes some 700,000 clones, 70% to 90% seen only once; the top ten take 0.008% to 0.011%. Germline V gene data show CDR1 as SEHNR and CDR2 as FQNEAQ (reference sequence). Germline trimming cut 2 bases from V and 1 base from J; bases unmatched to any gene: 8. The CDR3 is made up of 18 amino acids. These data also featured in a second study, about human thymus T cells. This second report adds: Healthy Finnish infants having corrective surgery for congenital heart defects served as donors.

Material: thymocytes. V is TRBV7-9 and J is TRBJ2-3; the match to TRBD2 covers 11 bases. The receptor comes from a girl under three years old with a congenital heart defect. The CDR3 loop reads CASSLIAGGVLCTDTQYF. The DNA for the CDR3 is TGTGCCAGCAGCTTAATAGCGGGGGGGGTCCTATGCACAGATACGCAGTATTTT.